This T cell receptor (beta chain) was identified in a study of neurological immune-mediated disorders. One entry per CDR3 protein results from TCRdb running MiXCR on the 5' RACE reads. The sample yields 40,000 or so distinct CDR3 sequences, 11% seen once. The table lists this clonotype with many counts. The time point is: technical triplicate 1. The clonotype was recovered from a man in his 60s with HTLV-1-associated myelopathy (HAM/TSP). Sequenced material: PBMCs.

The CDR3 sequence: CATSRDVGDNQPQHF. CDR3 in DNA: TGTGCCACCAGCAGAGACGTAGGTGACAATCAGCCCCAGCATTTT. The chain couples TRBV15 to TRBJ1-5, with D unresolved. The V and J ends lost 0 bases and 3 bases respectively, with 9 bases between them. The CDR3 is 15 residues long. Germline V gives CDR1 LNHNV, CDR2 YYDKDF (reference sequence).